The 7 T cell receptor beta chains reported below all come from one sample, sequenced in a study of blood T cells in healthy people across ages. A second PCR, run for roughly 6 to 11 cycles, used a sample-barcoded 5' primer plus a J-beta primer mix. TCRdb fed the 5' RACE reads into MiXCR, producing one record per CDR3 protein. This table has about 690,000 distinct CDR3 sequences, over 40% appearing once. The specimen was blood. The receptors here all came from a man older than 75 in good health.

V gene TRBV7-9 combines with J gene TRBJ1-2; the D is unclear. Trimming took 5 bases from V and 4 from J, leaving 11 bases between them. Germline-derived CDR1 and CDR2 are SEHNR and FQNEAQ (reference sequence). The CDR3 totals 13 residues. In DNA, the CDR3 is TGTGCCAGCAGCGCAACAGAGGGCTATGGCTACACCTTC. This sequence encodes CASSATEGYGYTF.

The rearrangement joins TRBV25-1 to TRBJ1-6, with 10 bases lining up with TRBD1. Germline V CDR1 and CDR2: MGHDK, SYGVNS. The CDR3 consists of 14 residues. J gave up 11 bases and V 4 bases, and 5 bases lay outside the gene matches. CDR3 sequence reads: CASSVPGQGPPLHF. Written as DNA, the CDR3 is TGTGCCAGCAGTGTTCCGGGACAGGGGCCACCCCTCCACTTT.

V is TRBV29-1 and J is TRBJ2-3, with 10 bases matching TRBD2. Germline trimming cut 6 bases from V and 2 bases from J; bases unmatched to any gene: 8. This CDR3 contains 15 residues. CDR1 and CDR2 (germline): SQVTM, ANQGSEA. The CDR3 DNA is TGCAGCGTGGTTGGACTAGCGGTAGTCACAGATACGCAGTATTTT. Translating gives CSVVGLAVVTDTQYF.

In DNA, the CDR3 is TGCAGCGTTGAATACCCGGCTAGGGGCATTGAAGCTTTCTTT. Translating gives CSVEYPARGIEAFF. V is TRBV29-1 and J is TRBJ1-1, with a possible D match to TRBD1 (5 bases). V lost 2 bases and J 7 bases, leaving 17 bases between the germline ends. Germline CDR1 is SQVTM and CDR2 is ANQGSEA. The CDR3 has 14 amino acids.

The chain combines TRBV20-1 with TRBJ2-3, with D perhaps TRBD2 (6 bases). CDR3 length: 16 amino acids. The V end lost 3 bases, the J end lost 1 base, and 17 bases lay between the germline ends. Germline CDR1 reads DFQATT; CDR2 reads SNEGSKA (reference sequence). The DNA of the CDR3 is TGCAGTGCTAGTCCCCCCGGGGGAGGAGGCACAGATACGCAGTATTTT. Amino acids: CSASPPGGGGTDTQYF.

This chain uses TRBV29-1 with TRBJ2-7; 10 bases are shared with TRBD1. The V segment lost 8 bases and the J segment 7 bases; nucleotides outside the gene matches: 11. CDR3 length: 13 residues. Germline V gene sequence: CDR1 SQVTM, CDR2 ANQGSEA. CDR3 coding DNA: TGCAGCACCCGGGACAGGGGAGTGGGTGAGCAGTACTTC. Protein product: CSTRDRGVGEQYF.

In this sample, this clonotype turned up many times. This chain links TRBV20-1 with TRBJ2-7; D is perhaps TRBD2 (5 bases). V dropped 6 bases and J dropped 1 base, with 19 bases sitting between them. The CDR3 is 15 residues long. Germline V lookup: CDR1 DFQATT, CDR2 SNEGSKA (reference sequence). CDR3 loop: CSAKATRVSSYEQYF. CDR3 nucleotides: TGCAGTGCGAAAGCCACTAGAGTAAGTTCCTACGAGCAGTACTTC.